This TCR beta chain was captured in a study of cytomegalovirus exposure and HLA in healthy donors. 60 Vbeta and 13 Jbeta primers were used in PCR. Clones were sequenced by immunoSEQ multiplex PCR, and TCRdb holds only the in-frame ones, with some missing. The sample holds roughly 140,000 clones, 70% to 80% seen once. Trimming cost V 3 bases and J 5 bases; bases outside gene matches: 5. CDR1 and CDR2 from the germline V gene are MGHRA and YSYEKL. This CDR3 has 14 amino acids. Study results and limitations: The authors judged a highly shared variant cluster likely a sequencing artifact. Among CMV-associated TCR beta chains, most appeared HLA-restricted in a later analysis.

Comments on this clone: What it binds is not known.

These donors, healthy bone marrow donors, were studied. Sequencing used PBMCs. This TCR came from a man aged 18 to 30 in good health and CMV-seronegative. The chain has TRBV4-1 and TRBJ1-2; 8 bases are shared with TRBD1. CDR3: CASSQTGTGYGYTF. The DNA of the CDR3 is TGCGCCAGCAGCCAGACCGGGACAGGATATGGCTACACCTTC.